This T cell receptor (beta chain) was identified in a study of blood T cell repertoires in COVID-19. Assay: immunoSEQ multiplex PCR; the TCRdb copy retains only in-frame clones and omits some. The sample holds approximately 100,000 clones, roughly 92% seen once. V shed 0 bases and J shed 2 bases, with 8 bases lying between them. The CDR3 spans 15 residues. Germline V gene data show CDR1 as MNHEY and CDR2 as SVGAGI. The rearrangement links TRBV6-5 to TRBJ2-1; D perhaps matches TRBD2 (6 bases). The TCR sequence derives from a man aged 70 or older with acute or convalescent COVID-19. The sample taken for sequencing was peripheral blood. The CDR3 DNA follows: TGTGCCAGCAGTTACTCGGGGGGACCCTACAATGAGCAGTTCTTC. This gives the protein CASSYSGGPYNEQFF.